This T cell receptor (beta chain) was sequenced in a study of early T cells in non-severe SARS-CoV-2 infection. In the study overall: With bulk RNA from unsorted whole blood as input, sequencing yielded unpaired chains. Study-level findings and limits: Matching results from VDJdb favored anti-spike CD8 responses, leaving private and CD4 specificities undetected.

Germline V CDR1 and CDR2: KGHSH, LQKENI. V lost 2 bases and J 8 bases, leaving 13 bases between the germline ends. The CDR3 consists of 15 residues. At least ten counts were recorded for this clonotype. The antigen is unknown. Attachment of unique molecular identifiers to individual cDNA molecules was performed. TCRdb re-called the 5' RACE reads with MiXCR, one entry per CDR3 protein. The table records tens of thousands of distinct CDR3 sequences, roughly 4.5% of them present only once. Sequencing input: whole blood. The TCR sequence derives from an adult who was a healthcare worker with PCR-confirmed SARS-CoV-2 infection or an uninfected control (not recorded which). J is TRBJ1-6 and V is TRBV18; D may be TRBD1 (6 bases). Here the CDR3 reads CASSPFWGADSPLHF. The CDR3 coding sequence is TGTGCCAGCTCACCATTTTGGGGGGCTGATTCACCCCTCCACTTT.